The 13 T cell receptor beta chains reported below all come from one sample, sequenced in a study of cytomegalovirus exposure and HLA in healthy donors. Primers included in the PCR were 60 Vbeta and 13 Jbeta primers. Sequencing was performed with immunoSEQ multiplex PCR; in TCRdb, only in-frame clones are kept and a portion is missing. The data hold 150,000 to 200,000 clones, with more than 75% observed a single time. Sequenced: PBMCs. The origin of the receptors is a man younger than 35 in good health and CMV-seropositive.

V gene TRBV11-2 combines with J gene TRBJ1-3; D remains ambiguous. V was shortened by 5 bases and J by 0 bases, with 17 bases between the two germline ends. The length of the CDR3 is 17 residues. Germline V gene lookup returns CDR1 SGHAT and CDR2 FQNNGV. The CDR3 nucleotides are TGTGCCAGCAGCCGTTCGGCGGCTACTGTCTCTGGAAACACCATATATTTT. Its protein is CASSRSAATVSGNTIYF.

The CDR3 loop reads CAWSVGQATYEQYF. The CDR3 coding sequence is TGTGCCTGGAGTGTTGGACAGGCAACCTACGAGCAGTACTTC. The rearrangement uses TRBV30 and TRBJ2-7; 7 bases are a match to TRBD1. The germline CDR1 and CDR2 sequences are GTSNPN and SVGIG (reference sequence). V shed 0 bases and J 2 bases; nucleotides not matched to a gene: 4. The CDR3 runs 14 residues.

This clone has only a few counts. The rearrangement joins TRBV9 to TRBJ2-6, with TRBD1 as a possible D gene (6 bases). Per the germline V gene, CDR1 is SGDLS and CDR2 is YYNGEE. V was trimmed by 3 bases and J by 0 bases, leaving 10 bases between them. The CDR3 extends over 16 amino acids. The CDR3 DNA sequence: TGTGCCAGCAGCGCCGGGACAATCTCTGGGGCCAACGTCCTGACTTTC. Translated, it gives CASSAGTISGANVLTF.

The J gene is TRBJ1-2, the V gene TRBV7-8, with TRBD1 identical over 9 bases. Looked up from germline, CDR1 is SGHVS and CDR2 is FQNEAQ. CDR3 size: 14 residues. After removal of 5 bases from V and 4 bases from J, the junction contained 5 bases not matched to a gene. The CDR3 DNA is TGTGCCAGCAGCCCCCGGGACAGGGCCTATGGCTACACCTTC. It is translated as CASSPRDRAYGYTF.

The chain is built from TRBV11-3 and TRBJ1-2; D uncertain. The CDR3 contains 14 residues. Germline CDR1 reads SGHNT; CDR2 reads YENEEA. Trimming took 5 bases from V and 4 from J, leaving 14 bases between them. CDR3 residues: CASSLGLSGYGYTF. CDR3 in DNA: TGTGCCAGCAGCCTAGGACTATCGGGCTATGGCTACACCTTC.

Regarding this clone: An end of the junction does not agree with germline; a read error may underlie this. The J gene is TRBJ2-7, the V gene TRBV7-9, with D perhaps assigned TRBD1 or TRBD2 (5 bases each). CDR1 is SEHNR and CDR2 is FQNEAQ in the germline V gene (reference sequence). The CDR3 spans 14 residues. The CDR3 region is CSSSLALQGREQYF. The DNA for the CDR3 is TGTTCCAGCAGCTTAGCGCTTCAGGGCCGCGAGCAGTACTTC.

This sequence joins TRBV10-3 and TRBJ1-2; 8 bases agree with TRBD1. This CDR3 comprises 14 residues. Germline CDR1 ENHRY, CDR2 SYGVKD. The junction had 5 bases not matched to a gene; V was cut back by 0 bases and J by 8 bases. The CDR3 is CAISESGTGSGYTF. The CDR3 region has the DNA TGTGCCATCAGTGAGTCGGGGACAGGTAGCGGCTACACCTTC.

This chain links TRBV5-1 with TRBJ1-5; 11 bases are shared with TRBD1. V shed 4 bases and J 7 bases; nucleotides not matched to a gene: 10. This CDR3 comprises 16 residues. The germline V gene has CDR1 SGHRS and CDR2 YFSETQ. The CDR3 DNA follows: TGCGCCAGCAGCCCGGGTGGGACAGGGGGTCAACAGCCCCAGCATTTT. Encoded protein: CASSPGGTGGQQPQHF.

The V call is TRBV5-6, the J call TRBJ1-6; D ambiguous. Trimming left V 1 base short and J 7 bases short, with 9 bases between. Germline V gene lookup returns CDR1 SGHDT and CDR2 YYEEEE. The CDR3 covers 14 residues. This CDR3 is CASSLYQSNSPLHF. The DNA for the CDR3 is TGTGCCAGCAGCTTGTATCAGTCAAATTCACCCCTCCACTTT.

The chain recombines TRBV2 with TRBJ1-5; D gene unclear. The germline V gene encodes CDR1 SNHLY and CDR2 FYNNEI. With 3 bases removed from V and 5 bases from J, the gap between germline ends came to 11 bases. The CDR3 extends over 14 amino acids. The CDR3 protein is CASSERERDQPQHF. The CDR3 DNA sequence: TGTGCCAGCAGTGAGCGGGAGCGGGATCAGCCCCAGCATTTT.

V usage is TRBV6-1 and J usage is TRBJ1-1; 7 nucleotides align to TRBD1. Germline V gene sequence: CDR1 MNHNS, CDR2 SASEGT. The CDR3 runs to 13 residues. V shed 6 bases and J 8 bases; nucleotides not matched to a gene: 9. CDR3 loop: CASRETGKGEAFF. The CDR3 DNA is TGTGCCAGCAGGGAGACAGGGAAGGGGGAAGCTTTCTTT.

This clone was seen only once. This same CDR3 is encoded by further DNA sequences in the sample. This chain uses TRBV7-2 with TRBJ2-7; 11 nucleotides align to TRBD1. Looked up from germline, CDR1 is SGHTA and CDR2 is FQGNSA. The V gene end was trimmed by 1 base and the J gene end by 2 bases; junction bases not matched to a gene: 7. The CDR3 spans 17 residues. The CDR3 region has the DNA TGTGCCAGCAGCTTAGTGGGGACAGGGGGGAATCCCTACGAGCAGTACTTC. It translates to CASSLVGTGGNPYEQYF.

The gene calls are TRBV18 and TRBJ2-1, with 10 bases fitting TRBD1. The CDR3 runs 14 residues. V gave up 5 bases and J gave up 5 bases; unmatched junction bases: 3. Germline V gene data show CDR1 as KGHSH and CDR2 as LQKENI. The chain's CDR3 is CASSTDRGDNEQFF. DNA of the CDR3: TGTGCCAGCTCAACGGACAGGGGGGACAATGAGCAGTTCTTC.